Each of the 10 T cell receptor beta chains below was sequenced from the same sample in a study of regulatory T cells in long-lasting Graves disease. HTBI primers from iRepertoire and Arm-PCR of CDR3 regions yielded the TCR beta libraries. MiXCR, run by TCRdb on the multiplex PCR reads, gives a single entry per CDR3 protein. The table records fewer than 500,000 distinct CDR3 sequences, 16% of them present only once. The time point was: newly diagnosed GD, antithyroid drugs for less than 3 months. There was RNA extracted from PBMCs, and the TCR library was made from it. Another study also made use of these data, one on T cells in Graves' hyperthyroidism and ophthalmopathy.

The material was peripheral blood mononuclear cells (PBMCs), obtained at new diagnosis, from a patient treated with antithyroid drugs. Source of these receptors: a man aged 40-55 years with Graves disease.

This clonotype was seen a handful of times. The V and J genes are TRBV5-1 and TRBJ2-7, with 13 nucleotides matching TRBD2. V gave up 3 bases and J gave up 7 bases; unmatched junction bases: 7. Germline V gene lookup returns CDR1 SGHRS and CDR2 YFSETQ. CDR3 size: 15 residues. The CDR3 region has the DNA TGCGCCAGCAGCTCGGGACTAGCGGGAACTTTTGAGCAGTACTTC. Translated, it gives CASSSGLAGTFEQYF.

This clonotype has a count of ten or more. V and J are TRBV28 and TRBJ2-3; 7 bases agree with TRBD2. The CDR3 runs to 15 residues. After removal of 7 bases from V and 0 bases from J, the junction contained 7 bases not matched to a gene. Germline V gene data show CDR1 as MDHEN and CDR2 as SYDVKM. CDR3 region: CASNPSGPSTDTQYF. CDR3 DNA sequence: TGTGCCAGCAATCCTAGCGGACCTAGCACAGATACGCAGTATTTT.

The CDR3 sequence is CASSFSGISYEQYF. CDR3 coding DNA: TGTGCCAGCAGTTTTTCCGGGATCTCCTACGAGCAGTACTTC. The V call is TRBV27, the J call TRBJ2-7, with D perhaps TRBD2 (5 bases). The ends were cut back, 3 bases at V and 0 bases at J, with 9 bases in the middle. Germline V gene lookup returns CDR1 MNHEY and CDR2 SMNVEV (reference sequence). The CDR3 is 14 residues long.

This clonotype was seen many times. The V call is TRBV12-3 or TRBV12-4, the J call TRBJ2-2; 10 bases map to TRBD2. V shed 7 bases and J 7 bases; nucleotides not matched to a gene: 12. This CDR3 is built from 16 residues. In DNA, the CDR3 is TGTGCCAGCACCAAAGCGGGAGGGCCCAAAGTCGGGGAGCTGTTTTTT. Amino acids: CASTKAGGPKVGELFF.

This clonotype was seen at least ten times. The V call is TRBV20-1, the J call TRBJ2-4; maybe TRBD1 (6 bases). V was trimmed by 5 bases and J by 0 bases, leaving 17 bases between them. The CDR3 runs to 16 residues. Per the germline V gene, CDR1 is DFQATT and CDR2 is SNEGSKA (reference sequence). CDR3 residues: CSADSIGQLAKNIQYF. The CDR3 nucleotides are TGCAGTGCTGACTCGATCGGACAGCTAGCCAAAAACATTCAGTACTTC.

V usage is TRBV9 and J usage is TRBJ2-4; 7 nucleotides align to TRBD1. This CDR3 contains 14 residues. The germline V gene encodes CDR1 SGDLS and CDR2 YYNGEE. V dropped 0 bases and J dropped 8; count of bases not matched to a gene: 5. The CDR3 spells CASSVGGGAYIQYF. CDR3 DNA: TGTGCCAGCAGCGTAGGAGGGGGCGCTTACATTCAGTACTTC.

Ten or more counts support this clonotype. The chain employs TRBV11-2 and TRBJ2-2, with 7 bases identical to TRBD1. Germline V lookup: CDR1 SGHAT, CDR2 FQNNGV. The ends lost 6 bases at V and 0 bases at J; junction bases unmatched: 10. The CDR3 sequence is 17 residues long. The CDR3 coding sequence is TGTGCCAGCAGACGCACGGGGACAGCCGCGAACACCGGGGAGCTGTTTTTT. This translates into CASRRTGTAANTGELFF.

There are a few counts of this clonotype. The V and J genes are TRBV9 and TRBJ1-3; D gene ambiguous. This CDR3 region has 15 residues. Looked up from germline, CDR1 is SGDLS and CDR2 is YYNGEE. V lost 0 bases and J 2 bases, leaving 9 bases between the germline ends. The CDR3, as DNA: TGTGCCAGCAGCGTAGAGAAAGGTCCTGGAAACACCATATATTTT. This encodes CASSVEKGPGNTIYF.

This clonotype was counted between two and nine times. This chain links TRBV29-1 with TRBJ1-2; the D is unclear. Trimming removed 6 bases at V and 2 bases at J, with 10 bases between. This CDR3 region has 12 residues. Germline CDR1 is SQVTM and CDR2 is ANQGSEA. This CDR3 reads CSVRRRNYGYTF. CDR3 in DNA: TGCAGCGTCCGACGGAGAAACTATGGCTACACCTTC. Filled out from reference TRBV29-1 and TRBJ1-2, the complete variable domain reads SAVISQKPSRDICQRGTSLTIQCQVDSQVTMMFWYRQQPGQSLTLIATANQGSEATYESGFVIDKFPISRPNLTFSTLTVSNMSPEDSSIYLCSVRRRNYGYTFGSGTRLTVV.

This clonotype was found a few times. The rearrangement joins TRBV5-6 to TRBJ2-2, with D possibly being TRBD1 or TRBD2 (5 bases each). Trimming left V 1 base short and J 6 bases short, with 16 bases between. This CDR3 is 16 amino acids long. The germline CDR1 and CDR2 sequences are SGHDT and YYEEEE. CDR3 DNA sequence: TGTGCCAGCAGCTTGACCGGGGCCTTAACAGCCGGGGAGCTGTTTTTT. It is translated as CASSLTGALTAGELFF. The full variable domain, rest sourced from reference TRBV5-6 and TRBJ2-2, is DAGVTQSPTHLIKTRGQQVTLRCSPKSGHDTVSWYQQALGQGPQFIFQYYEEEERQRGNFPDRFSGHQFPNYSSELNVNALLLGDSALYLCASSLTGALTAGELFFGEGSRLTVL.